This entry lists 27 T cell receptor beta chains sequenced from one sample in a study of T cell responses to AZD1222 COVID-19 vaccine. Libraries were prepared by immunoSEQ multiplex PCR; TCRdb keeps only in-frame clonotypes and omits some of them. The sample consists of 120,000 or so clones, around nine tenths of them appearing once. Sequenced here: peripheral blood, sampled on day 0 of AZD1222 vaccination. These receptor sequences come from an adult in good health.

The chain carries TRBV6-5 and TRBJ2-3; D may correspond to TRBD1 or TRBD2 (6 bases each). The ends were cut back, 3 bases at V and 5 bases at J, with 15 bases in the middle. This CDR3 contains 15 residues. Germline CDR1 and CDR2: MNHEY and SVGAGI. The CDR3, as DNA: TGTGCCAGCAGTTATAGCGGAAGGGGGGAAGATACGCAGTATTTT. As protein: CASSYSGRGEDTQYF.

J is TRBJ1-1 and V is TRBV7-9, with D tentatively TRBD1 (6 bases). Germline loops: CDR1 SEHNR, CDR2 FQNEAQ (reference sequence). There are 14 residues in the CDR3. The ends were cut back, 1 base at V and 7 bases at J, with 13 bases in the middle. The CDR3 nucleotides read TGTGCCAGCAGCTTAGGCCAGGGGAGAGGTGAAGCTTTCTTT. Protein: CASSLGQGRGEAFF.

V gene TRBV28 combines with J gene TRBJ1-1; no firm D call. Trimming removed 5 bases at V and 2 bases at J, with 3 bases between. CDR1 and CDR2 from the germline V gene are MDHEN and SYDVKM. This CDR3 spans 11 amino acids. Written as DNA, the CDR3 is TGTGCCAGCAGTCGTAACACTGAAGCTTTCTTT. Its protein is CASSRNTEAFF. The full variable domain, completed using reference TRBV28 and TRBJ1-1, is DVKVTQSSRYLVKRTGEKVFLECVQDMDHENMFWYRQDPGLGLRLIYFSYDVKMKEKGDIPEGYSVSREKKERFSLILESASTNQTSMYLCASSRNTEAFFGQGTRLTVV.

The rearrangement links TRBV10-3 to TRBJ1-4; D is unclear. This CDR3 contains 12 residues. CDR1 ENHRY and CDR2 SYGVKD come from the germline V gene. Deletions cut 0 bases from V and 7 bases from J, with 3 bases between. The CDR3 DNA reads TGTGCCATCAGTGAGTCGAGTGAAAAACTGTTTTTT. It translates to CAISESSEKLFF.

The chain employs TRBV7-9 and TRBJ2-7; D gene unclear. Germline CDR1 reads SEHNR; CDR2 reads FQNEAQ (reference sequence). The CDR3 totals 13 residues. Between the trimmed V and J ends, which lost 2 bases and 6 bases, there was a span of 11 bases. In DNA, the CDR3 is TGTGCCAGCAGCTTAACCTTCCGGGCCGAGCAGTACTTC. Its translation is CASSLTFRAEQYF.

This rearrangement joins TRBV30 to TRBJ2-1; the match to TRBD2 covers 16 bases. Germline CDR1 reads GTSNPN; CDR2 reads SVGIG (reference sequence). This CDR3 has 22 residues. V lost 3 bases, J lost 0 bases, and 17 bases stayed unmatched. CDR3 sequence: CAWSGGSGRGLAGGSSYNEQFF. CDR3 bases: TGTGCCTGGAGCGGCGGGAGCGGCCGGGGACTAGCGGGGGGGAGCTCCTACAATGAGCAGTTCTTC.

This chain uses TRBV24-1 with TRBJ2-5; 7 bases match TRBD2. This CDR3 comprises 15 residues. The V and J ends lost 5 bases and 2 bases, in that order; junction bases with no gene match: 7. Per the germline V gene, CDR1 is KGHDR and CDR2 is SFDVKD. The CDR3 nucleotides read TGTGCCACCAGTGCCGTGGGGGGGGTTCAAGAGACCCAGTACTTC. Encoded protein: CATSAVGGVQETQYF.

The chain is built from TRBV13 and TRBJ1-2; no firm D call. CDR1 and CDR2 from the germline V gene are PRHDT and FYEKMQ (reference sequence). With 2 bases removed from V and 8 bases from J, the gap between germline ends came to 24 bases. The CDR3 contains 17 residues. The CDR3 loop reads CASSLYPSGVPRKGYTF. DNA for the CDR3: TGTGCCAGCAGCTTATACCCCAGCGGGGTACCGAGAAAGGGCTACACCTTC.

The chain couples TRBV28 to TRBJ2-1; no firm D call. CDR1 and CDR2 (germline): MDHEN, SYDVKM. The CDR3 length is 16 residues. V lost 6 bases and J 4 bases, leaving 19 bases between the germline ends. CDR3 nucleotides: TGTGCCAGCAGCCCGGGCGGCAGTTCCTATTACAATGAGCAGTTCTTC. Its translation: CASSPGGSSYYNEQFF.

The chain recombines TRBV19 with TRBJ2-7; 7 bases agree with TRBD2. Germline CDR1 reads LNHDA; CDR2 reads SQIVND (reference sequence). The V gene end was trimmed by 5 bases and the J gene end by 5 bases; junction bases not matched to a gene: 15. The CDR3 runs 16 residues. The CDR3 here is CASSVGASGHWDEQYF. DNA of the CDR3: TGTGCCAGTAGTGTCGGGGCTAGCGGCCACTGGGACGAGCAGTACTTC.

This chain joins TRBV10-3 and TRBJ1-1; the match to TRBD1 covers 11 bases. Trimming took 0 bases from V and 7 from J; bases not matched to a gene: 7. From germline, CDR1 is ENHRY and CDR2 SYGVKD. This CDR3 is built from 16 residues. The CDR3 spells CAISESGTGGEVEAFF. CDR3 nucleotides: TGTGCCATCAGTGAGTCTGGGACAGGGGGAGAGGTTGAAGCTTTCTTT.

The chain carries TRBV18 and TRBJ2-1; TRBD2 might be the D (6 bases). The CDR3 loop spans 14 amino acids. V dropped 6 bases and J dropped 0 bases, with 9 bases sitting between them. The germline V gene encodes CDR1 KGHSH and CDR2 LQKENI. The CDR3 sequence is CASSPSVSYNEQFF. CDR3 sequence (DNA): TGTGCCAGCTCTCCTAGCGTCTCCTACAATGAGCAGTTCTTC.

The rearrangement joins TRBV5-1 to TRBJ2-3, with TRBD1 matching 8 bases. CDR1 and CDR2 from the germline V gene are SGHRS and YFSETQ. The CDR3 is 17 residues long. With 1 base clipped from V and 0 bases from J, the junction kept 7 bases outside the gene matches. CDR3 coding DNA: TGCGCCAGCAGCTTGATCGGAGGGACAGGAAGCACAGATACGCAGTATTTT. It codes for CASSLIGGTGSTDTQYF.

The chain joins TRBV14 to TRBJ2-3; no firm D call. CDR1 and CDR2 from the germline V gene are SGHDN and FVKESK. CDR3 size: 15 residues. The V and J ends lost 3 bases and 1 base respectively, with 11 bases between them. DNA of the CDR3: TGTGCCAGCAGCCAGGTACCAATTGGCACAGATACGCAGTATTTT. It encodes CASSQVPIGTDTQYF. The whole variable domain, filled in from reference TRBV14 and TRBJ2-3, reads EAGVTQFPSHSVIEKGQTVTLRCDPISGHDNLYWYRRVMGKEIKFLLHFVKESKQDESGMPNNRFLAERTGGTYSTLKVQPAELEDSGVYFCASSQVPIGTDTQYFGPGTRLTVL.

The chain uses TRBV19 and TRBJ1-4; maybe TRBD1 (5 bases). The CDR3 contains 14 residues. V gave up 5 bases and J gave up 7 bases, with 14 bases separating them. Germline loops: CDR1 LNHDA, CDR2 SQIVND (reference sequence). Here the CDR3 DNA reads TGTGCCAGTAGTGCAACCGGGACCCCTGAAAAACTGTTTTTT. This sequence encodes CASSATGTPEKLFF.

V and J are TRBV27 and TRBJ2-7, with 9 positions matching TRBD1. CDR3 size: 14 residues. V dropped 5 bases and J dropped 2; count of bases not matched to a gene: 4. Germline-derived CDR1 and CDR2 are MNHEY and SMNVEV (reference sequence). CDR3 DNA sequence: TGTGCCAGCAGTCCCAGGACAGGGGCCTACGAGCAGTACTTC. Its translation is CASSPRTGAYEQYF.

The gene calls are TRBV5-4 and TRBJ2-2; D is unclear. Germline CDR1 reads SGHNT; CDR2 reads YYREEE (reference sequence). Trimming cost V 0 bases and J 0 bases, with 9 bases left between them. This CDR3 is 16 amino acids long. This chain's CDR3 is CASSLVFGTNTGELFF. The CDR3 DNA is TGTGCCAGCAGCTTGGTTTTTGGAACGAACACCGGGGAGCTGTTTTTT.

This clone was seen once. The gene calls are TRBV4-1 and TRBJ2-3, with D tentatively TRBD1 (6 bases). Germline loops: CDR1 MGHRA, CDR2 YSYEKL. The CDR3 spans 14 residues. V lost 4 bases, J lost 6 bases, and 14 bases lay in between. The CDR3 nucleotides are TGCGCCAGCAGCCCCGACCCGAGGGGGGATACGCAGTATTTT. Protein product: CASSPDPRGDTQYF.

The V gene is TRBV5-1, the J gene TRBJ1-4; no clear D. CDR3 length equals 14 residues. CDR1 is SGHRS and CDR2 is YFSETQ in the germline V gene. V was cut by 2 bases and J by 14 bases, with 19 bases left in between. The CDR3 sequence is CASSFAGPHAGLFF. Here the CDR3 DNA reads TGCGCCAGCAGCTTTGCGGGCCCCCACGCCGGGCTGTTTTTT.

V and J are TRBV5-1 and TRBJ2-7, with D unresolved. Germline V gives CDR1 SGHRS, CDR2 YFSETQ. This CDR3 contains 15 residues. V was pared by 0 bases and J by 2 bases, with 12 bases between. The CDR3 sequence is CASSLDTAPTYEQYF. In nucleotides, the CDR3 is TGCGCCAGCAGCTTGGATACAGCACCTACCTACGAGCAGTACTTC.

The chain couples TRBV6-2 or TRBV6-3 to TRBJ1-5, with D perhaps matching TRBD1 (6 bases). Germline values: CDR1 MNHEY, CDR2 SVGEGT. Trimming left V 2 bases short and J 6 bases short, with 11 bases between. This CDR3 contains 14 residues. The CDR3 sequence is CASSYGGAVQPQHF. The DNA for the CDR3 is TGTGCCAGCAGTTACGGGGGGGCGGTTCAGCCCCAGCATTTT.

This clone was counted between two and nine times. CDR3 nucleotides: TGTGCCACCAGCAGAGGAGGCGGGATGGGCTCTGGGGCCAACGTCCTGACTTTC. As protein: CATSRGGGMGSGANVLTF. The chain links TRBV15 to TRBJ2-6; D is possibly TRBD2 (6 bases). The CDR3 is 18 residues long. The germline V gene has CDR1 LNHNV and CDR2 YYDKDF (reference sequence). V dropped 1 base and J dropped 0 bases, with 13 bases sitting between them.

The chain combines TRBV28 with TRBJ1-1; D may be TRBD1 (5 bases). The V end was cut by 5 bases, the J end by 4 bases, with 8 bases between. Germline V CDR1 and CDR2: MDHEN, SYDVKM. The CDR3 is 12 residues long. CDR3 sequence: CASSPGLTEAFF. CDR3 DNA sequence: TGTGCCAGCAGTCCGGGACTCACTGAAGCTTTCTTT.

The DNA of the CDR3 is TGCGCCAGCAGCCATTTGGGGAGCGAGCAGTACTTC. Its translation: CASSHLGSEQYF. The chain combines TRBV4-1 with TRBJ2-7; possible D gene TRBD2, 5 bases. The CDR3 consists of 12 residues. Trimming took 3 bases from V and 6 from J, leaving 9 bases between them. Per the germline V gene, CDR1 is MGHRA and CDR2 is YSYEKL.

The chain couples TRBV19 to TRBJ1-2; 8 bases match TRBD1. J gave up 3 bases and V 7 bases, and 10 bases lay outside the gene matches. The CDR3 covers 15 residues. Looked up from germline, CDR1 is LNHDA and CDR2 is SQIVND (reference sequence). The CDR3 loop reads CASTPVNRGDYGYTF. The CDR3 nucleotides read TGTGCCAGTACCCCTGTGAACAGGGGGGACTATGGCTACACCTTC.

The chain joins TRBV13 to TRBJ2-7; D call uncertain. Germline CDR1 and CDR2: PRHDT and FYEKMQ (reference sequence). This CDR3 comprises 13 residues. V was pared by 3 bases and J by 7 bases, with 13 bases between. In DNA, the CDR3 is TGTGCCAGCAGCTTCCGCCGAGTTGGGGAGCAGTACTTC. It translates to CASSFRRVGEQYF.

The chain recombines TRBV27 with TRBJ2-2; 11 bases are a match to TRBD2. Trimming cost V 5 bases and J 7 bases; bases outside gene matches: 6. The germline V gene encodes CDR1 MNHEY and CDR2 SMNVEV (reference sequence). The CDR3 is 15 amino acids. CDR3 coding DNA: TGTGCCAGCAGTGTAGCGGGAGGGCCTGGCGGGGAGCTGTTTTTT. It specifies CASSVAGGPGGELFF.